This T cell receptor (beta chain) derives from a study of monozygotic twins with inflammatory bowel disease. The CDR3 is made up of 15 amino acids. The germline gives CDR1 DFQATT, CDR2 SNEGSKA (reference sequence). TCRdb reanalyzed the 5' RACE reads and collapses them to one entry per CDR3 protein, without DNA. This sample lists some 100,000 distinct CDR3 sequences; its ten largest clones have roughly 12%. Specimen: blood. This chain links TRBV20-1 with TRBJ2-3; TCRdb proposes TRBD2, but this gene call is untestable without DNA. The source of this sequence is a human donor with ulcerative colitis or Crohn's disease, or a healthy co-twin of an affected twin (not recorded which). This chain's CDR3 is CSVSRGLAGGDTQYF.